The present entry profiles one T cell receptor (beta chain) with its context. Its binding antigen is unknown. The record has no base qualities; no much larger clone is one base away. The data derive from a study of blood T cell repertoires in COVID-19 (dated by TCRdb to the early 2020s). As for the study more broadly: Samples covering the acute and convalescent phases of COVID-19 were provided by collaborators in the United States, Italy and Spain. Samples came from the ongoing ImmuneRACE study (first 160 participants) plus 1,254 subjects from 6 global collaborators. The sample metadata nearly always contained a de-identified subject ID, COVID-19 status, age in years and sex. Where available, HLA class I and class II types were obtained from metadata supplied by the sample provider rather than from assay-based typing. The material from the prospective study consisted of cDNA or gDNA derived from T cells, B-cell-depleted T cells, or PBMCs. A freely available public database, intended as a resource for researchers studying the immune response to SARS-CoV-2, is where the repertoires were released. Deeply sampled blood TCRbeta repertoires from subjects exposed to, actively infected with, or recovered from COVID-19 were included in the dataset. Broad study findings and their caveats: The amount of clinical and demographic metadata varied by source and participant and was provided uncurated.

Each collaborating institution followed its own protocols to collect whole blood in K2EDTA tubes. For TCRbeta analysis, collaborators shipped samples as frozen whole blood, isolated PBMCs, or DNA extracted from either of those sample types. TCRbeta CDR3 regions were amplified from genomic DNA by means of the immunoSEQ Assay, a bias-controlled multiplex PCR. In the source study's methods: Within the assay, amplification of reference gene primers was used to estimate how many nucleated cells each sample contained. Sequence reads were collapsed and filtered to measure the absolute abundance of every unique TCRbeta CDR3 rearrangement. For each sample, productive Simpson clonality was calculated as the square root of Simpson's diversity index across productive rearrangements. TCRdb stores this immuneACCESS table with in-frame sequences only. Part of the clones is absent; in the studies checked, under half of the shortfall reflects unresolved V genes, and no reason is known for the rest. Clonal size and the V and J genes are those of that table, whereas D and trimming came from the DNA. In this sample the table shows about 250,000 clones, about 86% of which occur a single time. The ten biggest clones cover 8.9% of the sample.

V loses 3 bases, J loses 0 bases, and the germline ends lie 12 bases apart. The CDR3 runs 16 residues from the cysteine to the phenylalanine. Only the CDR3 DNA stays, 48 bases, in frame from base 1. CDR1 LGHDT and CDR2 YNNKEL were looked up in the germline V gene (reference sequence). This clonotype originated in a man aged 80 or over with acute or convalescent COVID-19. Recombination linked TRBV3-1 (or the pseudogene TRBV3-2) to TRBJ1-3; matching of 5 bases hints at TRBD1 as the D gene. The sequencing sample was made of peripheral blood. CDR3 sequence: CASSHLWGLSGNTIYF. In nucleotides, the sequence is TGTGCCAGCAGCCACCTTTGGGGACTCTCTGGAAACACCATATATTTT.